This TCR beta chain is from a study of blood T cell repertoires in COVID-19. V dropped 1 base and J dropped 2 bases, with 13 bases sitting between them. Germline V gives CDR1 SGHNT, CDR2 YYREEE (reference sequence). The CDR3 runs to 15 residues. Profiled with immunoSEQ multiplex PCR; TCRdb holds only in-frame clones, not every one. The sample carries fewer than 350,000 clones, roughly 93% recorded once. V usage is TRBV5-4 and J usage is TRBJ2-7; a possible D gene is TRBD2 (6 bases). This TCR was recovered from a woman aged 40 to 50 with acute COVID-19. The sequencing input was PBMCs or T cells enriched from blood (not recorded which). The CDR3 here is CASSLPGLPAYEQYF. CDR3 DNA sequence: TGTGCCAGCAGCTTGCCGGGACTTCCTGCCTACGAGCAGTACTTC.